This T cell receptor (beta chain) was identified in a study of blood T cell repertoires in COVID-19. About the research overall: From the United States, Italy and Spain came samples of acute and convalescent COVID-19.

The CDR3 has 15 residues. Germline CDR1 ENHRY, CDR2 SYGVKD. The J segment lost 3 bases and the V segment lost 6 bases, leaving 6 bases of the junction unmatched. Sequencing was performed with immunoSEQ multiplex PCR; in TCRdb, only in-frame clones are kept and a portion is missing. The data contain around 330,000 clones, 85% of them singletons. Specimen: PBMCs or T cells enriched from blood (not recorded which). This clonotype originated in a woman younger than 45 who had been exposed to COVID-19. V is TRBV10-3 and J is TRBJ1-1, with 11 bases lining up with TRBD1. DNA for the CDR3: TGTGCCATCAGCGGGGACAGGGGGAGCGACACTGAAGCTTTCTTT. Its protein is CAISGDRGSDTEAFF.